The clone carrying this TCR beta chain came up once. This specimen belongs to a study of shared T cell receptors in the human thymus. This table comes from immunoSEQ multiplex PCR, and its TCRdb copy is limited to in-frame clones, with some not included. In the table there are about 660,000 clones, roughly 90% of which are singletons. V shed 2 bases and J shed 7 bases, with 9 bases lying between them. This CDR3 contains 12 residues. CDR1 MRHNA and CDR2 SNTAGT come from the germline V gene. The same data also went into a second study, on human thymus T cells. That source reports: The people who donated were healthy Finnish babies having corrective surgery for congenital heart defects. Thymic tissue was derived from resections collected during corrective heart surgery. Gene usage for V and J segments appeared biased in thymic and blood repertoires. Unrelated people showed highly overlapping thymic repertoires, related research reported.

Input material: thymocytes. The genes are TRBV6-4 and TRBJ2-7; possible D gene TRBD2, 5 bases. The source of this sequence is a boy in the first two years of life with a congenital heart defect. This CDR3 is CASSDPPGEQYF. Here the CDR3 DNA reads TGTGCCAGCAGTGACCCCCCGGGGGAGCAGTACTTC.